This TCR beta chain was identified in a study of blood T cell repertoires in COVID-19. The wider study: PBMCs, B-cell-depleted T cells, or T cells provided the cDNA or gDNA that made up the material.

Generated by immunoSEQ multiplex PCR, the TCRdb table keeps only in-frame clones and is missing some. The sample carries under 300,000 clones, around 86% recorded once. Germline loops: CDR1 ENHRY, CDR2 SYGVKD. This CDR3 contains 15 residues. Trimming took 1 base from V and 6 from J; bases not matched to a gene: 7. Sequencing was carried out using peripheral blood. The sequence came from an elderly man with acute or convalescent COVID-19. The rearrangement joins TRBV10-3 to TRBJ1-2; 8 positions match TRBD1. The CDR3, as DNA: TGTGCCATCAGTGAGTTCCAGGGGGCTCTACATGGCTACACCTTC. Its translation: CAISEFQGALHGYTF.